Listed here is a single T cell receptor beta chain. As yet, its antigen is unknown. CDR1 is DFQATT, CDR2 SNEGSKA, per germline (reference sequence). The CDR3 contains 16 residues. The V end was cut by 0 bases, the J end by 0 bases, with 15 bases between. These data originate in a study of blood T cells in healthy people across ages. In the study overall: Capture by template switching was about one barcoded beta molecule per two T cells.

Alongside a J-beta primer mix, a sample-barcoded 5' primer served in a second PCR lasting roughly 7 to 11 cycles. TCRdb processed the 5' RACE reads anew with MiXCR; each CDR3 protein has one entry. Of about 1.4 million distinct CDR3 sequences detected, around 55% appear once; the ten largest clones hold 6.5% to 8.5%. Study results and caveats: Diversity figures derived from one million T cells were judged to underestimate the true value.

The TCR comes from a man between 18 and 35 years old in good health. The source material was blood. The V and J genes are TRBV20-1 and TRBJ2-7; D gene uncertain. This CDR3 is CSARENLGGSSYEQYF. In DNA form, the CDR3 reads TGCAGTGCTAGAGAGAATTTGGGCGGAAGCTCCTACGAGCAGTACTTC.